These 19 T cell receptor beta chains were sequenced from one sample in a study of blood T cell repertoires in COVID-19. Using immunoSEQ multiplex PCR, the repertoire was profiled, and TCRdb retains in-frame clones only, with some absent. This repertoire shows 90,000 to 120,000 clones, around 88% found once; its top ten account for 6.8%. Specimen: peripheral blood. The source is a man in his fifties with active or convalescent COVID-19.

V gene TRBV18 combines with J gene TRBJ2-7, with 8 bases identical to TRBD1. V lost 3 bases, J lost 5 bases, and 6 bases stayed unmatched. The CDR3 runs 14 residues. Germline V gene lookup returns CDR1 KGHSH and CDR2 LQKENI. The CDR3 DNA sequence: TGTGCCAGCTCACCTAACCGGGACAGGAACGAGCAGTACTTC. Residues: CASSPNRDRNEQYF.

The chain carries TRBV5-5 and TRBJ2-7; TRBD1 might be the D (5 bases). This CDR3 spans 15 amino acids. The germline V and J ends were trimmed by 1 base and 5 bases, with 16 bases remaining between them. CDR1 and CDR2 (germline): SGHKS, YYEKEE (reference sequence). CDR3 sequence (DNA): TGTGCCAGCAGCTTGCTTCCCCAGGGCGGCAACGAGCAGTACTTC. Amino acid sequence: CASSLLPQGGNEQYF.

The rearrangement links TRBV21-1 to TRBJ2-3; TRBD2, the table's D call, lacks a check against the DNA. TRBV21-1 is a pseudogene locus. The CDR3 has 14 amino acids. CDR3 DNA: TGTGCCAGCCGTCCGGGTAGGAGCACAGATACGCAGTATTTT. This gives the protein CASRPGRSTDTQYF.

The V gene is TRBV10-3, the J gene TRBJ2-7; tentatively, D is TRBD2 (6 bases). The germline V and J ends were trimmed by 6 bases and 7 bases, with 13 bases remaining between them. From germline, CDR1 is ENHRY and CDR2 SYGVKD. This CDR3 has 12 amino acids. The CDR3 spells CAIRPPAGEQYF. CDR3 DNA: TGTGCCATCAGGCCCCCGGCGGGAGAGCAGTACTTC.

J is TRBJ1-2 and V is TRBV28, with 7 bases fitting TRBD1. This CDR3 region has 13 residues. J was trimmed by 6 bases and V by 10 bases; bases with no gene match: 11. Per the germline V gene, CDR1 is MDHEN and CDR2 is SYDVKM. DNA of the CDR3: TGTGCCACCATACCTTTGACAGGGCATGGCTACACCTTC. Residues: CATIPLTGHGYTF.

This clone has just a few counts. The chain is built from TRBV11-2 and TRBJ1-2; 7 nucleotides line up with TRBD1. Germline V gene sequence: CDR1 SGHAT, CDR2 FQNNGV. The length of the CDR3 is 14 residues. V lost 0 bases to trimming and J lost 8 bases; unmatched junction nucleotides: 6. This chain's CDR3 is CASSLEGQGGGYTF. CDR3 sequence (DNA): TGTGCCAGCAGCTTAGAAGGTCAGGGGGGAGGCTACACCTTC.

This chain uses TRBV4-1 with TRBJ1-2, with TRBD1 as a possible D gene (5 bases). The CDR3 totals 14 residues. V lost 0 bases and J 5 bases, leaving 10 bases between the germline ends. Germline-derived CDR1 and CDR2 are MGHRA and YSYEKL. CDR3 in DNA: TGCGCCAGCAGCCAAGATTTGGGGGGATATGGCTACACCTTC. This codes for CASSQDLGGYGYTF.

This rearrangement joins TRBV10-3 to TRBJ2-2; D is possibly TRBD1 (6 bases). This CDR3 has 16 residues. V dropped 6 bases and J dropped 1 base, with 15 bases sitting between them. Germline CDR1 ENHRY, CDR2 SYGVKD. CDR3 protein: CAIRRSGARNTGELFF. The CDR3 nucleotides read TGTGCCATCAGGAGGTCAGGGGCAAGGAACACCGGGGAGCTGTTTTTT.

The chain carries TRBV27 and TRBJ1-3, with D possibly matching TRBD1 (6 bases). Germline V CDR1 and CDR2: MNHEY, SMNVEV (reference sequence). This CDR3 has 14 amino acids. The V end was cut by 8 bases, the J end by 4 bases, with 15 bases between. CDR3: CASGFTGSGNTIYF. The CDR3 DNA follows: TGTGCCAGCGGGTTTACAGGGAGCGGAAACACCATATATTTT.

V is TRBV7-6 and J is TRBJ1-4; 9 bases are shared with TRBD1. Trimming at V came to 5 bases and at J to 6 bases, leaving 4 bases not matched to a gene. This CDR3 spans 14 amino acids. Germline V CDR1 and CDR2: SGHVS, FNYEAQ. As DNA, the CDR3 is TGTGCCAGCAGCCCGGGACAGGGATATGAAAAACTGTTTTTT. Translating it yields CASSPGQGYEKLFF.

This clone was observed a handful of times. This chain joins TRBV10-3 and TRBJ2-1; 8 bases map to TRBD2. The CDR3 consists of 14 residues. From germline, CDR1 is ENHRY and CDR2 SYGVKD. V lost 7 bases, J lost 7 bases, and 9 bases stayed unmatched. Here the CDR3 reads CAIKNGRASNEQFF. The CDR3 region has the DNA TGTGCCATCAAAAACGGGAGGGCCTCGAATGAGCAGTTCTTC.

This clone came up once. The J gene is TRBJ1-5, the V gene TRBV7-2; D perhaps matches TRBD1 (5 bases). Germline V gene sequence: CDR1 SGHTA, CDR2 FQGNSA. This CDR3 spans 13 amino acids. V dropped 5 bases and J dropped 15 bases, with 20 bases sitting between them. The CDR3 region has the DNA TGTGCCAGCAGCCGACCCCCCGGGGGGAGATGGCATTTT. As protein: CASSRPPGGRWHF.

The chain recombines TRBV14 with TRBJ1-1, with 7 bases that match TRBD1. The CDR3 is made up of 13 amino acids. J was trimmed by 12 bases and V by 4 bases; bases with no gene match: 11. Germline V lookup: CDR1 SGHDN, CDR2 FVKESK. CDR3 in amino acids: CASSLTYDRDPFF. The CDR3 DNA reads TGTGCCAGCAGCCTGACGTATGACAGGGACCCTTTCTTT.

The chain employs TRBV19 and TRBJ1-5, with 9 bases matching TRBD1. J lost 7 bases, V lost 7 bases, and 17 bases had no gene match. The V gene's germline CDR1 is LNHDA and CDR2 SQIVND (reference sequence). This CDR3 is 17 amino acids long. Here the CDR3 reads CASTKYTGGARYQPQHF. CDR3 coding DNA: TGTGCCAGTACCAAATACACAGGGGGCGCGAGATACCAGCCCCAGCATTTT.

V is TRBV19 and J is TRBJ2-1; 7 bases fit TRBD2. Germline-derived CDR1 and CDR2 are LNHDA and SQIVND (reference sequence). J was trimmed by 6 bases and V by 5 bases; bases with no gene match: 19. This CDR3 is 18 amino acids long. The CDR3 loop reads CASSPRYSGEGRGNEQFF. CDR3 bases: TGTGCCAGTAGTCCCCGGTATAGCGGCGAGGGGAGGGGCAATGAGCAGTTCTTC.

This rearrangement joins TRBV7-8 to TRBJ2-1; possibly TRBD1 for D (5 bases). The CDR3 has 16 residues. The germline V gene has CDR1 SGHVS and CDR2 FQNEAQ. Trimming removed 7 bases from V and 0 bases from J, with 16 bases in between. DNA of the CDR3: TGTGCCAGCACCCGTCAGACAGCCAGCTCCTACAATGAGCAGTTCTTC. It specifies CASTRQTASSYNEQFF.

As for this clone: Other DNA sequences from this sample encode an identical CDR3 as well. J is TRBJ1-5 and V is TRBV4-3; D is perhaps TRBD1 (5 bases). V lost 0 bases and J lost 2, with 5 bases in between. The CDR3 length is 14 residues. CDR1 and CDR2 from the germline V gene are LGHNA and YSLEER. CDR3 sequence: CASSQDRGNQPQHF. The CDR3 nucleotides read TGCGCCAGCAGCCAAGACAGGGGCAATCAGCCCCAGCATTTT.

V is TRBV6-1 and J is TRBJ1-6, with TRBD1 matching 9 bases. V lost 0 bases, J lost 9 bases, and 6 bases stayed unmatched. Germline values: CDR1 MNHNS, CDR2 SASEGT. The CDR3 totals 16 residues. The CDR3 sequence is CASSEAKGQGGSPLHF. In nucleotides, the CDR3 is TGTGCCAGCAGTGAAGCTAAGGGACAGGGTGGTTCACCCCTCCACTTT.

This sequence joins TRBV27 and TRBJ2-7; the D gene is possibly TRBD2 (6 bases). Germline V gene lookup returns CDR1 MNHEY and CDR2 SMNVEV (reference sequence). The V gene lost 5 bases and the J gene lost 4 bases, with 15 bases spanning the gap. The CDR3 has 14 amino acids. Here the CDR3 DNA reads TGTGCCAGCAGTCTTTATCCTCGGGGGTACGAGCAGTACTTC. Its protein is CASSLYPRGYEQYF.